This TCR beta chain was profiled in a study of blood T cell repertoires in COVID-19. In the study overall: Samples came from the United States, Italy and Spain, spanning acute and convalescent COVID-19. T cells, B-cell-depleted T cells, or PBMCs supplied cDNA or gDNA.

Those enrolled, adults aged roughly 18 to 100 years, came from 25 or so US areas. Assay used: immunoSEQ multiplex PCR; TCRdb lists only in-frame clones, some missing. The repertoire consists of around 200,000 clones, with 86% occurring once and the leading ten covering about 5.6%. This receptor was taken from a man aged 40-49 years with acute COVID-19. Input material: PBMCs or T cells enriched from blood (not recorded which).

The CDR3 is CASSLDQRDGYTF. Here the CDR3 DNA reads TGTGCCAGCAGCTTAGATCAGCGGGATGGCTACACCTTC. J is TRBJ1-2 and V is TRBV11-2; D is ambiguous. CDR3 length: 13 residues. Germline CDR1 is SGHAT and CDR2 is FQNNGV. Trimming shortened V by 0 bases and J by 6 bases, and 8 bases separated the two germline ends.